This section outlines one T cell receptor beta chain sequence together with its context. As yet, its antigen is unknown. The data stem from a study of T cell repertoires in cytomegalovirus infection. About the study: Matching HLA type and CMV infection were both indicated by public TCR beta signatures. Study-wide results and caveats: Identification of carriers of CMV plus the relevant HLA was performed using cumulative public TCR beta family frequency.

TCRdb reprocessed the reads via MiXCR and lists one record per CDR3 protein. The sample consists of 830,000 or so distinct CDR3 sequences, 30% to 35% of them appearing once. Trimming left V 4 bases short and J 2 bases short, with 12 bases between. The CDR3 length is 15 residues. The germline V gene has CDR1 MNHEY and CDR2 SVGAGI. The sample in question was cultured CD8+ T cells from PBMCs, obtained from culture after CMV antigen stimulation. This receptor was obtained from a human donor in good health (CMV status not recorded). Some clones in this sample may be carry-over from other donors' samples. The genes are TRBV6-5 and TRBJ1-3, with no clear D. CDR3 amino acids: CASSSPGLTGNTIYF. CDR3 bases: TGTGCCAGCAGTTCTCCAGGATTAACTGGAAACACCATATATTTT.